This T cell receptor (beta chain) emerged from a study of Ad26.COV2.S vaccination and SARS-CoV-2 variants. Study-wide background: Ad26.COV2.S was injected intramuscularly once or twice, 56 days apart. General study points: Non-spike TCR breadth did not differ much between vaccine and placebo recipients. Once vaccination had occurred, spike-specific CD8+ and CD4+ T cell responses reportedly showed substantial breadth.

This table comes from immunoSEQ multiplex PCR, and its TCRdb copy is limited to in-frame clones, with some not included. The table lists some 290,000 clones, 85% to 90% of them singletons. About this clone itself: The antigen is undetermined.

Treatment described: around 19 received Ad26.COV2.S at low or high dose, single or two shots; 5 received placebo; per-sample allocation not given. After the first vaccine or placebo injection, samples were drawn on day 63. It was an adult aged 18-55 years in Boston who was the donor. Trimming removed 2 bases from V and 11 bases from J, with 13 bases in between. Germline V gene sequence: CDR1 SGHAT, CDR2 FQNNGV. The length of the CDR3 is 14 residues. Sample: peripheral blood, taken in a trial of Ad26.COV2.S vaccine versus placebo. The chain couples TRBV11-2 to TRBJ1-6; D is perhaps TRBD1 (5 bases). The TCR was taken from a person aged 18-60 years who received the Ad26.COV2.S COVID-19 vaccine or a placebo. CDR3 DNA sequence: TGTGCCAGCAGCTTACTCCAGGGAAGGACACCCCTCCACTTT. As protein: CASSLLQGRTPLHF.